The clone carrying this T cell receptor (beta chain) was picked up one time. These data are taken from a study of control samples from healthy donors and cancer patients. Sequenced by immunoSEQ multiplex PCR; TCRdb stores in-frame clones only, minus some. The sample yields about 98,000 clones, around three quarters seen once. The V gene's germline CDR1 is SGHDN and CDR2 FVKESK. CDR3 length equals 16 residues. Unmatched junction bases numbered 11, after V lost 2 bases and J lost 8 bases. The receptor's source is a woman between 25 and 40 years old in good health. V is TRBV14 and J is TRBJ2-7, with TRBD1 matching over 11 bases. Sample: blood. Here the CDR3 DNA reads TGTGCCAGCAGCCAACGGACCCCCGGGACAGGGGGGCAGCAGTACTTC. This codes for CASSQRTPGTGGQQYF.